This T cell receptor beta chain comes out of a study of cytomegalovirus exposure and HLA in healthy donors. Researchers ran the PCR with 60 Vbeta and 13 Jbeta primers. In the authors' methods: Per a later analysis, the number of unique TCR beta chains was some 80 million, of which about 11 million were shared. Assay used: immunoSEQ multiplex PCR; TCRdb lists only in-frame clones, some missing. V, J and clone size are taken as reported in that table, and D and trimming were inferred from the DNA itself. The sample lists about 120,000 clones; roughly 80% were seen once. Comments on this clone: The antigen is undetermined.

Germline V gene lookup returns CDR1 SGHNT and CDR2 YYREEE (reference sequence). J was trimmed by 4 bases and V by 1 base; bases with no gene match: 7. The CDR3 loop spans 16 amino acids. General study points: Being productive about 87% or about 30% of the time was typical of most TCR beta V segments in an earlier analysis.

The sample was PBMCs. This sequence was found in a female donor in good health and CMV-seronegative. The chain combines TRBV5-4 with TRBJ2-1; 8 positions match TRBD2. The CDR3 DNA reads TGTGCCAGCAGCTTGTACGGGGTAGCGGGATACAATGAGCAGTTCTTC. Translation: CASSLYGVAGYNEQFF. Based on the CDR3 plus reference TRBV5-4 and TRBJ2-1, the full variable domain is ETGVTQSPTHLIKTRGQQVTLRCSSQSGHNTVSWYQQALGQGPQFIFQYYREEENGRGNFPPRFSGLQFPNYSSELNVNALELDDSALYLCASSLYGVAGYNEQFFGPGTRLTVL.